Presented here are 31 T cell receptor beta chains from one specimen sequenced in a study of molecular identifiers for immune sequencing clone quantification. TCRdb re-derived calls from the PCR reads in MiXCR, one entry per CDR3 protein. The data contain roughly 630,000 distinct CDR3 sequences, 25% of them singletons. The sequenced sample consisted of naive CD8+ T cells from blood, with Jurkat cell RNA spiked in. The subset was: FACS-sorted CD8+CD4-CCR7+CD45RA+ naive T cells. The receptors shown here come from a human donor in good health. Some libraries in this study had Jurkat cell RNA spiked in.

As to this clonotype: This sequence may be a read error, since a much larger clone differs from it by one base. V usage is TRBV7-9 and J usage is TRBJ2-3; TRBD2 matches 11 bases. V shed 8 bases, J shed 2 bases, and the junction held 9 bases outside the gene matches. The CDR3 spans 16 residues. CDR1 and CDR2 (germline): SEHNR, FQNEAQ (reference sequence). The CDR3 bases are TGTGCCAGCGGCCTAACTAGCGGGAGCATCACAGATACGCAGTATTTT. Translation gives CASGLTSGSITDTQYF.

A note on this clonotype: Being one base from a much bigger clone, this may be a read error. The V gene is TRBV5-3, the J gene TRBJ1-4; D perhaps matches TRBD1 (6 bases). TRBV5-3 is an ORF, with its function uncertain. The CDR3 sequence is 15 residues long. The CDR3: CASSFYGTGNEKLIF. For the CDR3, the DNA is TGTGCCAGCAGCTTCTATGGAACAGGGAATGAAAAACTGATTTTT.

V and J are TRBV21-1 and TRBJ2-4; the D call of TRBD1 is as the table states it, not checked on the DNA. TRBV21-1 has pseudogene status. This CDR3 has 19 amino acids. CDR3 nucleotides: TGTGCCAGCATCCCAGGGTATGGGGGTCCTACCCAAGCCAAAAACATTCAGTACTTC. This encodes CASIPGYGGPTQAKNIQYF.

This clonotype was seen more than once but under ten times. The chain joins TRBV7-2 to TRBJ2-5; 15 bases align to TRBD2. With V trimmed by 5 bases and J by 5 bases, 6 bases remained unmatched. Germline CDR1 SGHTA, CDR2 FQGNSA. The CDR3 runs 16 residues. The CDR3: CASSRGLAGGWETQYF. CDR3 DNA sequence: TGTGCCAGCAGCCGCGGACTAGCGGGGGGGTGGGAGACCCAGTACTTC.

This clonotype was seen a few times. This chain connects TRBV30 to TRBJ2-7; 10 bases match TRBD2. This CDR3 comprises 14 residues. Germline loops: CDR1 GTSNPN, CDR2 SVGIG (reference sequence). V trimming: 3 bases; J trimming: 5 bases; junction bases outside the gene matches: 7. CDR3 sequence (DNA): TGTGCCTGGAGGGGGCTAGCGGGAGACCACGAGCAGTACTTC. It is translated as CAWRGLAGDHEQYF.

The chain joins TRBV27 to TRBJ1-2, with D uncertain. Trimming took off 2 bases at V and 1 base at J, with 8 bases between the two ends. CDR1 is MNHEY, CDR2 SMNVEV, per germline (reference sequence). The CDR3 consists of 14 residues. CDR3 nucleotide sequence: TGTGCCAGCAGTTTAAGCCTCTATAACTATGGCTACACCTTC. Translating it yields CASSLSLYNYGYTF.

The rearrangement joins TRBV9 to TRBJ2-6; perhaps TRBD1 as D (6 bases). V was trimmed by 3 bases and J by 2 bases, leaving 9 bases between them. Looked up from germline, CDR1 is SGDLS and CDR2 is YYNGEE. This CDR3 contains 15 residues. CDR3: CASSAGATGANVLTF. In DNA, the CDR3 is TGTGCCAGCAGCGCAGGGGCAACTGGGGCCAACGTCCTGACTTTC.

With respect to this clonotype: Given a much more abundant clone one base away, this may be a read error. The chain couples TRBV6-1 to TRBJ1-1, with no clear D. The CDR3 contains 10 residues. The V end was cut by 8 bases, the J end by 13 bases, with 14 bases between. CDR1 and CDR2 from the germline V gene are MNHNS and SASEGT. The CDR3 nucleotides read TGTGCCAGCCCCAATCTGGATGGTTTCTTT. Its protein is CASPNLDGFF.

This clonotype was seen repeatedly, ten times or more. CDR3 coding DNA: TGTGCCAGCGGCCCGGGCGGCCCAGGGGAGCAGTACTTC. It codes for CASGPGGPGEQYF. V and J are TRBV9 and TRBJ2-7, with D possibly being TRBD1 (5 bases). The CDR3 contains 13 residues. The germline CDR1 and CDR2 sequences are SGDLS and YYNGEE. The V end was cut by 7 bases, the J end by 7 bases, with 18 bases between.

In this sample, this clonotype turned up a few times. This sequence joins TRBV30 and TRBJ1-2; TRBD1 is a possible D gene (6 bases). The germline gives CDR1 GTSNPN, CDR2 SVGIG (reference sequence). CDR3 length: 13 amino acids. V was cut by 0 bases and J by 9 bases, with 14 bases left in between. The chain's CDR3 is CAWSVSARDSYTF. The CDR3 DNA reads as TGTGCCTGGAGTGTAAGTGCCAGGGACAGCTACACCTTC. The complete variable domain, with remaining parts taken from reference TRBV30 and TRBJ1-2, reads SQTIHQWPATLVQPVGSPLSLECTVEGTSNPNLYWYRQAAGRGLQLLFYSVGIGQISSEVPQNLSASRPQDRQFILSSKKLLLSDSGFYLCAWSVSARDSYTFGSGTRLTVV.

Concerning this clonotype: This sequence may be a read error, since a much larger clone differs from it by one base. V and J are TRBV5-1 and TRBJ2-5; D is unclear. Germline V gives CDR1 SGHRS, CDR2 YFSETQ. There are 12 residues in the CDR3. CDR3 sequence: CAGSLDSETQYF. For the CDR3, the DNA is TGCGCCGGCAGCTTGGATTCGGAGACCCAGTACTTC.

V usage is TRBV6-2 or TRBV6-3 and J usage is TRBJ2-1, with 7 bases aligning to TRBD1. The CDR3 is 14 amino acids. Per the germline V gene, CDR1 is MNHEY and CDR2 is SVGEGT. V was pared by 6 bases and J by 3 bases, with 5 bases of the junction left unmatched. In DNA form, the CDR3 reads TGTGCCAGCAGGGACGACAGGGTCTACAATGAGCAGTTCTTC. Translating gives CASRDDRVYNEQFF.

This clonotype was recorded a few times. The chain has TRBV28 and TRBJ2-7; tentative D call: TRBD1 (7 bases). Trimming stripped 4 bases from V and 5 bases from J, with 12 bases between. Germline V gene lookup returns CDR1 MDHEN and CDR2 SYDVKM. The CDR3 covers 13 residues. The CDR3 DNA is TGTGCCAGCAGTTGGAGGGGGCAGGACGAGCAGTACTTC. Protein product: CASSWRGQDEQYF.

This clonotype appeared a few times. This chain connects TRBV10-3 to TRBJ2-1; 7 bases are a match to TRBD1. The CDR3 consists of 18 residues. Germline CDR1 and CDR2: ENHRY and SYGVKD. V was pared by 2 bases and J by 1 base, with 11 bases of the junction left unmatched. The CDR3 is CAISEPTAGRGSYNEQFF. CDR3 sequence (DNA): TGTGCCATCAGTGAGCCGACGGCAGGCAGGGGGTCCTACAATGAGCAGTTCTTC.

The V and J genes are TRBV6-5 and TRBJ2-1, with 7 bases identical to TRBD2. Germline V CDR1 and CDR2: MNHEY, SVGAGI. V lost 1 base and J lost 12; bases outside the gene matches: 33. The CDR3 is made up of 22 amino acids. CDR3 loop: CASSYYEYFNPTGGTNTERQFF. CDR3 DNA: TGTGCCAGCAGTTACTACGAGTATTTTAACCCCACCGGGGGGACTAATACCGAGCGGCAGTTCTTC.

In this sample, this clonotype turned up many times. The chain links TRBV27 to TRBJ2-7, with D perhaps TRBD1 (6 bases). CDR3 length equals 14 residues. Per germline, CDR1 MNHEY and CDR2 SMNVEV (reference sequence). V shed 3 bases and J shed 5 bases, with 14 bases lying between them. CDR3 loop: CASSFVDRRDEQYF. CDR3 DNA: TGTGCCAGCAGTTTCGTAGACAGGAGAGACGAGCAGTACTTC.

This clonotype has at least ten counts. V and J are TRBV6-5 and TRBJ2-3; 11 nucleotides line up with TRBD2. Germline V gene lookup returns CDR1 MNHEY and CDR2 SVGAGI. The junction had 7 bases not matched to a gene; V was cut back by 2 bases and J by 6 bases. The CDR3 loop spans 16 amino acids. CDR3 in DNA: TGTGCCAGCAGTTACCTCCGACTAGCGGGAACGGATACGCAGTATTTT. The encoded protein is CASSYLRLAGTDTQYF.

The chain recombines TRBV12-3 or TRBV12-4 with TRBJ2-7; possibly TRBD1 for D (5 bases). Trimming stripped 5 bases from V and 9 bases from J, with 20 bases between. The length of the CDR3 is 14 residues. The CDR3 spells CASSPNPAGNGQYF. In DNA, the CDR3 is TGTGCCAGCAGTCCCAACCCTGCAGGGAACGGGCAGTACTTC.

This clonotype was counted only a few times. This chain connects TRBV15 to TRBJ1-5; 7 bases map to TRBD1. CDR1 is LNHNV, CDR2 YYDKDF, per germline (reference sequence). There are 16 residues in the CDR3. The junction had 9 bases not matched to a gene; V was cut back by 7 bases and J by 0 bases. In DNA, the CDR3 is TGTGCCACCAACAGCGACAGGGATTATAGCAATCAGCCCCAGCATTTT. Encoded protein: CATNSDRDYSNQPQHF.

This clonotype was observed a few times. CDR3 bases: TGTGCCAGCAGCTTCATCGGGGCAGGGGCAACAGATACGCAGTATTTT. This gives the protein CASSFIGAGATDTQYF. V gene TRBV5-8 combines with J gene TRBJ2-3; D is possibly TRBD1 (6 bases). CDR1 SGHTS and CDR2 YDEGEE come from the germline V gene. CDR3 length: 16 amino acids. Trimming cost V 2 bases and J 3 bases, with 16 bases left between them.

A few counts support this clonotype. The chain's CDR3 is CASSVGTGANEQFF. The CDR3 DNA reads TGTGCCAGCAGTGTCGGGACAGGGGCCAATGAGCAGTTCTTC. This chain joins TRBV6-2 or TRBV6-3 and TRBJ2-1, with TRBD1 matching 10 bases. The ends lost 5 bases at V and 6 bases at J; junction bases unmatched: 4. This CDR3 has 14 amino acids. CDR1 is MNHEY and CDR2 is SVGEGT in the germline V gene.

V and J are TRBV24-1 and TRBJ2-5; D is perhaps TRBD1 (6 bases). The CDR3 spans 17 residues. V lost 4 bases and J lost 7, with 24 bases in between. Looked up from germline, CDR1 is KGHDR and CDR2 is SFDVKD. The CDR3 DNA follows: TGTGCCACCAGTGAGGGACCGGGACACATCGGGGTGGTGACCCAGTACTTC. It encodes CATSEGPGHIGVVTQYF.

This clonotype has just a few counts. The J gene is TRBJ2-2, the V gene TRBV5-4; D uncertain. Germline V gene lookup returns CDR1 SGHNT and CDR2 YYREEE (reference sequence). With 6 bases removed from V and 2 bases from J, the gap between germline ends came to 20 bases. The CDR3 extends over 17 amino acids. The CDR3 sequence is CASTIGLGQINTGELFF. In DNA form, the CDR3 reads TGTGCCAGCACCATCGGGTTGGGTCAGATAAACACCGGGGAGCTGTTTTTT. Full variable domain (outside the CDR3, taken from reference TRBV5-4 and TRBJ2-2): ETGVTQSPTHLIKTRGQQVTLRCSSQSGHNTVSWYQQALGQGPQFIFQYYREEENGRGNFPPRFSGLQFPNYSSELNVNALELDDSALYLCASTIGLGQINTGELFFGEGSRLTVL.

This clonotype was recorded at least ten times. The chain uses TRBV20-1 and TRBJ2-3, with D tentatively TRBD2 (6 bases). CDR3 size: 17 residues. V was pared by 6 bases and J by 0 bases, with 22 bases between. Per the germline V gene, CDR1 is DFQATT and CDR2 is SNEGSKA (reference sequence). The CDR3 DNA reads as TGCAGTGCCGGGACTTCGAGTATTTACACTAGCACAGATACGCAGTATTTT. It translates to CSAGTSSIYTSTDTQYF.

The chain uses TRBV30 and TRBJ2-7; no reliable D call. CDR1 is GTSNPN and CDR2 is SVGIG in the germline V gene (reference sequence). Trimming cost V 4 bases and J 0 bases, with 7 bases left between them. The CDR3 has 12 amino acids. CDR3: CAWTGNSYEQYF. Written as DNA, the CDR3 is TGTGCCTGGACCGGTAACTCCTACGAGCAGTACTTC.

In regard to this clonotype: A much larger clone lies one base from this, so it may be a read error. This chain joins TRBV5-1 and TRBJ2-3, with D perhaps TRBD2 (5 bases). Germline CDR1 reads SGHRS; CDR2 reads YFSETQ. The CDR3 totals 14 residues. The ends were cut back, 3 bases at V and 3 bases at J, with 11 bases in the middle. Written as DNA, the CDR3 is TGCGCCAGCAGCTCGGAAGCGGAGACAGATACGCAGTATTTT. Amino acids: CASSSEAETDTQYF.

There are a few counts of this clonotype. V usage is TRBV11-2 and J usage is TRBJ2-3; D unresolved. Trimming pared 3 bases from V and 6 bases from J, leaving 7 bases between. This CDR3 comprises 12 residues. CDR1 and CDR2 (germline): SGHAT, FQNNGV. In DNA, the CDR3 is TGTGCCAGCAGCTTGCCCGTTGATACGCAGTATTTT. Protein product: CASSLPVDTQYF.

The chain employs TRBV20-1 and TRBJ2-7; D tentatively fits TRBD1 or TRBD2 (5 bases each). CDR1 DFQATT and CDR2 SNEGSKA come from the germline V gene (reference sequence). V was cut by 5 bases and J by 5 bases, with 22 bases left in between. The CDR3 contains 15 residues. Here the CDR3 reads CSAPNSGTQDHEQYF. The DNA for the CDR3 is TGCAGTGCTCCAAACTCCGGGACCCAGGACCACGAGCAGTACTTC.

Regarding this clonotype: Since a much larger clone is just one base distant, this may be a read error. The chain combines TRBV13 with TRBJ2-4, with TRBD2 as a possible D gene (5 bases). The CDR3 has 14 amino acids. Per the germline V gene, CDR1 is PRHDT and CDR2 is FYEKMQ (reference sequence). DNA of the CDR3: TGTGCCAGCAGCGCGAACCTAGCCATAAACATTCAGTACTTC. Translation gives CASSANLAINIQYF.

This sequence joins TRBV6-4 and TRBJ2-7, with D perhaps TRBD2 (6 bases). The germline CDR1 and CDR2 sequences are MRHNA and SNTAGT. Trimming removed 6 bases at V and 6 bases at J, with 15 bases between. CDR3 size: 13 residues. In nucleotides, the CDR3 is TGTGCCAGCAGCCTTGGCGCGGGGTTCGAGCAGTACTTC. Translation gives CASSLGAGFEQYF.

This clonotype has a count of ten or more. The chain uses TRBV6-5 and TRBJ2-7, with 9 bases aligning to TRBD1. The CDR3 length is 16 residues. CDR1 and CDR2 (germline): MNHEY, SVGAGI. The V segment lost 4 bases and the J segment 2 bases; nucleotides outside the gene matches: 9. Here the CDR3 DNA reads TGTGCCAGCAGTTTGGTCCCTGACAGGGGGACCTACGAGCAGTACTTC. This sequence encodes CASSLVPDRGTYEQYF.